The TCR beta chain under discussion was sequenced for a study of molecular identifiers for immune sequencing clone quantification (dated by TCRdb to 2017 to 2018). For context, the study as a whole: For a replicate experiment, RNA from roughly 18,000 or 92,000 naive CD8 T cells was divided into five aliquots, of which four were sequenced. CD8 T cells were used in a methods study to benchmark molecular-identifier clustering-based TCR repertoire sequencing (MIDCIRS) and TCR RNA copy counting.

The CDR3 has 17 amino acids, counting the end cysteine and phenylalanine. The CDR3 DNA has 51 bases and is translated from base 1. V and J lose 0 bases and 4 bases, and a span of 18 bases separates them. The germline V gene gives CDR1 as MNHEY and CDR2 as SVGEGT. General study outcomes and caveats: In CMV-specific effector cells, clones with more than 20 RNA copies contained over 99% of molecules, whereas in naive cells such clones contained under 1% of molecules. When barcode sub-clustering was left out, chimeric consensus sequences inflated TCR diversity, with chimeras reaching as high as 47%. Approximately 2.7 recovered TCR RNA copies per cell were obtained by modeling, versus approximately 10 by digital PCR, implying a capture efficiency of 30% to 35%. Naive libraries contained spiked-in Jurkat TCR RNA (around eleven copies' worth), which is not part of the donor repertoire. Even against a background of 750,000 to 1,000,000 naive CD8 T cells, spiked-in Jurkat TCR RNA amounting to a single cell's worth was reported to be detectable. Highly expanded clone sizes could be underestimated if identical TCR molecules share a barcode.

Naive CD8 T cell libraries were made from about 21,000 to 970,000 sorted cells using 10%, 30% or 50% of purified RNA. Naive CD8 T cells were FACS-sorted as CD8+CD4-CCR7+CD45RA+ on a BD FACSAria II into RLT Plus buffer. To test detection sensitivity, Jurkat RNA equivalent to more than 8 TCR copies was spiked into samples of about 19,000-1,100,000 naive CD8 T cells. Enrichment of CD8 T cells was performed with RosetteSep CD8+ T Cell Enrichment Cocktail and Ficoll-Paque, after which ACK red cell lysis was carried out. Library preparation used PCR. The data were produced on an Illumina HiSeq 4000. Preparation of bulk TCR libraries followed a previously described approach, with the TCR primers listed in Table S5. The Qiagen AllPrep DNA/RNA kit was used to purify total RNA. Reads from multiple sequencing runs of the same library were pooled before analysis. The authors' analysis ran thus. Reads were retained only if the reads had an exact TCR constant sequence, and the retained reads were trimmed to 150 nt and grouped according to their 12-nt molecular barcodes. Reads inside each barcode group were sub-clustered using a 15% Levenshtein threshold, and a quality-weighted consensus sequence was constructed for each RNA molecule. Non-functional sequences were discarded, and so were lower-count sequences lying one edit away from another sequence. Based on a fit of two negative binomial distributions, barcode sub-clusters having less than 20% of the maximum read count were discarded. TCRdb reanalyzed the raw reads on its own, using fastp at Q25 for trimming and MiXCR for clone calling, and kept in-frame beta chains. Here each entry gathers all rows of one CDR3 protein and keeps the most common genes and DNA. None of the V and J calls come from the authors' own analysis; TCRdb made them. This sample has approximately 670,000 distinct CDR3 sequences in its table, and just under 20% of those were observed once. Roughly 0.9% of the sample rests with the top ten.

Comments on this clonotype: Its target antigen remains unknown. Per-base qualities were not stored, and no clone one base away is much larger.

The source of this sequence is a human donor in good health. Some libraries in this study had Jurkat cell RNA spiked in. The chain is assembled from TRBV6-2 or TRBV6-3 and TRBJ1-2; TRBD1 is a weak D gene call, 5 bases matching. The sample taken for sequencing was naive CD8+ T cells from blood, with Jurkat cell RNA spiked in. What this sample's cell subset or site label stands for: FACS-sorted CD8+CD4-CCR7+CD45RA+ naive T cells. The CDR3 corresponds to CASSYSEMGREGYGYTF. The nucleotide sequence reads TGTGCCAGCAGTTACTCGGAGATGGGCAGGGAAGGCTATGGCTACACCTTC.